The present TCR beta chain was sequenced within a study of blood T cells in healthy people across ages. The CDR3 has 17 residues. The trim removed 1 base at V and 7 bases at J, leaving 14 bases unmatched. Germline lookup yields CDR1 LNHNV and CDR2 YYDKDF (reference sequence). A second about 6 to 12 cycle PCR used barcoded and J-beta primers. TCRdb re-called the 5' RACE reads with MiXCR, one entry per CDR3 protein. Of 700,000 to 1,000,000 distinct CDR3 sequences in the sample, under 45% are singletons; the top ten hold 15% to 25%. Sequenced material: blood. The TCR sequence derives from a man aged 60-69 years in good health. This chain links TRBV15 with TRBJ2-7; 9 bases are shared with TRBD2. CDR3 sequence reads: CATSRVAFAGGDNEQYF. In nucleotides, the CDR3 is TGTGCCACCAGCAGAGTCGCTTTTGCGGGGGGGGACAATGAGCAGTACTTC.